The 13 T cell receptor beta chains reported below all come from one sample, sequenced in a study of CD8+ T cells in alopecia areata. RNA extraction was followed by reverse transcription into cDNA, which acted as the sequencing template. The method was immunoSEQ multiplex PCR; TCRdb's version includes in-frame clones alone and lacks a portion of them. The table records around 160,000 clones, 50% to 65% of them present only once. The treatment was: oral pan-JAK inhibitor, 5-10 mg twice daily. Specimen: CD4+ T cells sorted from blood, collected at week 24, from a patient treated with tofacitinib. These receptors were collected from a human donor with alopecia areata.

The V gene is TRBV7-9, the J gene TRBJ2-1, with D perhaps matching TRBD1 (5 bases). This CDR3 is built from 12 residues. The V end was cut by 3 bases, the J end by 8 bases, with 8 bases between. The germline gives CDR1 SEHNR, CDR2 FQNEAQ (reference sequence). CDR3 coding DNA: TGTGCCAGCAGCTTTTCAGGGTATGAGCAGTTCTTC. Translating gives CASSFSGYEQFF.

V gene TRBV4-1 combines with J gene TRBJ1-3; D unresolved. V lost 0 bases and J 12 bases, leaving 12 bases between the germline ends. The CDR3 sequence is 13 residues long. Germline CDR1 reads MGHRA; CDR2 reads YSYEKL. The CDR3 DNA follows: TGCGCCAGCAGCCAAGACTGGCTGTCGGACATATATTTT. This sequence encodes CASSQDWLSDIYF.

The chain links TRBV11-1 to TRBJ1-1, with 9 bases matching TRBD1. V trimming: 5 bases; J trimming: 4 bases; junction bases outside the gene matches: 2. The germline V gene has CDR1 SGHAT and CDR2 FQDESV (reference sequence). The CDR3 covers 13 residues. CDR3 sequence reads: CASSRDRVTEAFF. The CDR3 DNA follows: TGTGCCAGCAGCCGGGACAGGGTCACTGAAGCTTTCTTT.

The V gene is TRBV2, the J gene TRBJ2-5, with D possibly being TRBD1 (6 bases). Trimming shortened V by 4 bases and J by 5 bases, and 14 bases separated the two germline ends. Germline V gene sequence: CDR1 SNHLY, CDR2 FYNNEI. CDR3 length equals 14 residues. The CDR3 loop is CASSAGHKGETQYF. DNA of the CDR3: TGTGCCAGCAGTGCGGGACATAAGGGGGAGACCCAGTACTTC.

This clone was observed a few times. CDR3 nucleotides: TGCGCCAGCAGTCAATCGGGCAACTATGGCTACACCTTC. Protein product: CASSQSGNYGYTF. The chain carries TRBV23-1 and TRBJ1-2, with D unresolved. TRBV23-1 is an ORF; its function is uncertain. The V gene lost 0 bases and the J gene lost 2 bases, with 4 bases spanning the gap. The CDR3 is 13 residues long.

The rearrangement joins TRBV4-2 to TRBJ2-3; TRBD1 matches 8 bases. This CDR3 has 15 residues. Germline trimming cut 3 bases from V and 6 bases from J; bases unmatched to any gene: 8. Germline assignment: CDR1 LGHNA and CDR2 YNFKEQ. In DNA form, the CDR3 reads TGTGCCAGCAGCCAGAGGACAGGGTTAGTGGATACGCAGTATTTT. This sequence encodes CASSQRTGLVDTQYF.

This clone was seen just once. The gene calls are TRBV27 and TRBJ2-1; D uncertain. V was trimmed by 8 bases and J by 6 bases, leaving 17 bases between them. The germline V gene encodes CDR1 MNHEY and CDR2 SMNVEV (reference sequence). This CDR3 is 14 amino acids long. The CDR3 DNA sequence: TGTGCCAGCCGGACCGAAGTCTTCTCCAATGAGCAGTTCTTC. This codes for CASRTEVFSNEQFF.

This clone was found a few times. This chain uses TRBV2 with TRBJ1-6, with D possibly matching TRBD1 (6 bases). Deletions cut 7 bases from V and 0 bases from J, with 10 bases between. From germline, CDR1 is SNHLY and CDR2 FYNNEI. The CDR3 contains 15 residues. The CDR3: CASKDRSSYNSPLHF. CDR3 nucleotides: TGTGCCAGCAAGGACAGAAGCTCCTATAATTCACCCCTCCACTTT.

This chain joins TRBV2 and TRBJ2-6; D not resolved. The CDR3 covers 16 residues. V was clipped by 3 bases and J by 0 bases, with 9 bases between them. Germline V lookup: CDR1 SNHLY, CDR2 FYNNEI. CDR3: CASSDSSYSGANVLTF. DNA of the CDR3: TGTGCCAGCAGTGACAGTTCGTACTCTGGGGCCAACGTCCTGACTTTC.

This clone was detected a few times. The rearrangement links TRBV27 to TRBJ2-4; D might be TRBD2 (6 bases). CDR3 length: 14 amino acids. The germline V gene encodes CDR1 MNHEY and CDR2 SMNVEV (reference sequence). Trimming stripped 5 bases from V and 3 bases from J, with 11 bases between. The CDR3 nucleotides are TGTGCCAGCAGTGGGACTCAACTCAAAAACATTCAGTACTTC. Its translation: CASSGTQLKNIQYF.

CDR3 DNA sequence: TGCAGCGTTGATGCTTTCACAGATACGCAGTATTTT. This gives the protein CSVDAFTDTQYF. V and J are TRBV29-1 and TRBJ2-3; D is unresolved. V dropped 3 bases and J dropped 2 bases, with 6 bases sitting between them. CDR3 length: 12 amino acids. Germline CDR1 and CDR2: SQVTM and ANQGSEA.

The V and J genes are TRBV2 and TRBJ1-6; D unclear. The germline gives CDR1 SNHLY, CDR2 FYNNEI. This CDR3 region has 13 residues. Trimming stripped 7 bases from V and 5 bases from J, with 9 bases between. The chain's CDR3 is CASTRENNSPLHF. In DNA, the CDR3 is TGTGCCAGCACGCGGGAAAATAATTCACCCCTCCACTTT. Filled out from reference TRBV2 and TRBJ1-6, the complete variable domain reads EPEVTQTPSHQVTQMGQEVILRCVPISNHLYFYWYRQILGQKVEFLVSFYNNEISEKSEIFDDQFSVERPDGSNFTLKIRSTKLEDSAMYFCASTRENNSPLHFGNGTRLTVT.

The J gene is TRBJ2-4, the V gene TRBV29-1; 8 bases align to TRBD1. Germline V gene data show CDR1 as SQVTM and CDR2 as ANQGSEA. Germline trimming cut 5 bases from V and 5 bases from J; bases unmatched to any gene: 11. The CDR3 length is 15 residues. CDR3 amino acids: CSVQGAQGWENIQYF. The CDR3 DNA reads TGCAGCGTTCAGGGGGCCCAAGGGTGGGAAAACATTCAGTACTTC.